The 26 T cell receptor beta chains below were found in one sample sequenced in a study of blood T cell repertoires in COVID-19. Sequencing was performed with immunoSEQ multiplex PCR; in TCRdb, only in-frame clones are kept and a portion is missing. The profile shows about 200,000 clones, just under 90% of them singletons. Sequencing was done on a sample of PBMCs or T cells enriched from blood (not recorded which). These receptors were obtained from a man in his thirties or forties who had recovered from COVID-19.

This chain links TRBV7-2 with TRBJ1-6, with D possibly being TRBD1 (6 bases). The CDR3 contains 15 residues. From germline, CDR1 is SGHTA and CDR2 FQGNSA. Trimming pared 4 bases from V and 5 bases from J, leaving 12 bases between. DNA of the CDR3: TGTGCCAGCAGCTCCAGGGGAAGGGATAATTCACCCCTCCACTTT. Protein sequence: CASSSRGRDNSPLHF. The complete variable domain, with remaining parts taken from reference TRBV7-2 and TRBJ1-6, reads GAGVSQSPSNKVTEKGKDVELRCDPISGHTALYWYRQSLGQGLEFLIYFQGNSAPDKSGLPSDRFSAERTGGSVSTLTIQRTQQEDSAVYLCASSSRGRDNSPLHFGNGTRLTVT.

The V gene is TRBV28, the J gene TRBJ2-4; D might be TRBD1 (6 bases). Germline V gene data show CDR1 as MDHEN and CDR2 as SYDVKM. The V gene lost 5 bases and the J gene lost 12 bases, with 20 bases spanning the gap. This CDR3 is built from 14 residues. CDR3: CASSAPPGQKDQYF. As DNA, the CDR3 is TGTGCCAGCAGTGCTCCCCCGGGACAAAAGGATCAGTACTTC.

This chain uses TRBV29-1 with TRBJ1-2, with a weak D call TRBD1 (6 bases). With 1 base removed from V and 8 bases from J, the gap between germline ends came to 14 bases. This CDR3 comprises 13 residues. From germline, CDR1 is SQVTM and CDR2 ANQGSEA. The CDR3 DNA reads TGCAGCGTTGAAGGGGGGCATGGACCGGGCTACACCTTC. It encodes CSVEGGHGPGYTF. The whole variable domain, remainder taken from reference TRBV29-1 and TRBJ1-2, is SAVISQKPSRDICQRGTSLTIQCQVDSQVTMMFWYRQQPGQSLTLIATANQGSEATYESGFVIDKFPISRPNLTFSTLTVSNMSPEDSSIYLCSVEGGHGPGYTFGSGTRLTVV.

This clone was counted once. The rearrangement joins TRBV6-5 to TRBJ2-7, with 7 bases fitting TRBD1. Germline V lookup: CDR1 MNHEY, CDR2 SVGAGI. This CDR3 is 14 amino acids long. Unmatched junction bases numbered 8, after V lost 7 bases and J lost 2 bases. The CDR3 sequence: CASNKGRGTYEQYF. The DNA of the CDR3 is TGTGCCAGCAATAAGGGCAGGGGGACCTACGAGCAGTACTTC.

The count of this clone is one. The chain has TRBV15 and TRBJ1-1; TRBD1 is a possible D gene (5 bases). In germline, CDR1 is LNHNV, CDR2 YYDKDF (reference sequence). The V end lost 3 bases, the J end lost 4 bases, and 12 bases lay between the germline ends. The CDR3 totals 14 residues. CDR3 protein: CATSSPGGSTEAFF. CDR3 sequence (DNA): TGTGCCACCAGCAGTCCCGGGGGAAGCACTGAAGCTTTCTTT. The whole variable domain, remainder taken from reference TRBV15 and TRBJ1-1, is DAMVIQNPRYQVTQFGKPVTLSCSQTLNHNVMYWYQQKSSQAPKLLFHYYDKDFNNEADTPDNFQSRRPNTSFCFLDIRSPGLGDTAMYLCATSSPGGSTEAFFGQGTRLTVV.

CDR3 amino acids: CASSIQGEDTEAFF. In nucleotides, the CDR3 is TGTGCCAGTAGCATACAGGGTGAGGACACTGAAGCTTTCTTT. J is TRBJ1-1 and V is TRBV19; possibly TRBD1 for D (6 bases). Between the trimmed V and J ends, which lost 6 bases and 3 bases, there was a span of 14 bases. The CDR3 runs 14 residues. Germline V lookup: CDR1 LNHDA, CDR2 SQIVND (reference sequence).

The genes are TRBV2 and TRBJ2-1, with 8 bases that match TRBD2. This CDR3 comprises 13 residues. The V and J ends lost 6 bases and 6 bases, in that order; junction bases with no gene match: 4. Germline CDR1 reads SNHLY; CDR2 reads FYNNEI. CDR3 DNA: TGTGCCAGCAGCGGGGGGGCGGGCAATGAGCAGTTCTTC. Translation gives CASSGGAGNEQFF.

The chain carries TRBV28 and TRBJ1-5; no firm D call. The germline CDR1 and CDR2 sequences are MDHEN and SYDVKM. V was cut by 7 bases and J by 4 bases, with 17 bases left in between. The length of the CDR3 is 15 residues. CDR3 sequence: CASTIGLGRNQPQHF. The CDR3 DNA is TGTGCCAGCACCATCGGGTTGGGTCGAAATCAGCCCCAGCATTTT. The variable domain in full, with the rest retrieved from reference TRBV28 and TRBJ1-5, is DVKVTQSSRYLVKRTGEKVFLECVQDMDHENMFWYRQDPGLGLRLIYFSYDVKMKEKGDIPEGYSVSREKKERFSLILESASTNQTSMYLCASTIGLGRNQPQHFGDGTRLSIL.

This chain uses TRBV5-5 with TRBJ1-2; D is possibly TRBD1 (6 bases). CDR1 and CDR2 from the germline V gene are SGHKS and YYEKEE (reference sequence). V lost 1 base and J 3 bases, leaving 16 bases between the germline ends. The CDR3 covers 16 residues. CDR3 sequence reads: CASSLSSQGLYYGYTF. Written as DNA, the CDR3 is TGTGCCAGCAGCTTGTCAAGCCAGGGGTTGTACTATGGCTACACCTTC.

The chain joins TRBV10-3 to TRBJ2-7; 7 nucleotides line up with TRBD2. Trimming took 3 bases from V and 2 from J; bases not matched to a gene: 4. CDR1 is ENHRY and CDR2 is SYGVKD in the germline V gene. The CDR3 totals 14 residues. CDR3 residues: CAISEGEGTYEQYF. CDR3 coding DNA: TGTGCCATCAGTGAAGGGGAGGGAACCTACGAGCAGTACTTC.

The chain links TRBV30 to TRBJ2-1; TRBD1 aligns across 7 bases. The CDR3 consists of 13 residues. The germline CDR1 and CDR2 sequences are GTSNPN and SVGIG (reference sequence). J gave up 14 bases and V 3 bases, and 13 bases lay outside the gene matches. The DNA for the CDR3 is TGTGCCTGGAGGAATACAGGGGCTCTTATGGAGTTCTTC. Encoded protein: CAWRNTGALMEFF.

This sequence joins TRBV13 and TRBJ1-3; D gene uncertain. V lost 0 bases and J 0 bases, leaving 6 bases between the germline ends. Germline lookup yields CDR1 PRHDT and CDR2 FYEKMQ (reference sequence). The CDR3 contains 15 residues. CDR3 nucleotide sequence: TGTGCCAGCAGCTTAGGCCGGAGCTCTGGAAACACCATATATTTT. Translated, it gives CASSLGRSSGNTIYF.

J is TRBJ1-1 and V is TRBV29-1, with 7 bases lining up with TRBD1. The CDR3 covers 12 residues. CDR1 and CDR2 from the germline V gene are SQVTM and ANQGSEA. The V segment lost 3 bases and the J segment 5 bases; nucleotides outside the gene matches: 3. The chain's CDR3 is CSVEEGATEAFF. The CDR3 bases are TGCAGCGTTGAGGAGGGGGCAACTGAAGCTTTCTTT.

The chain couples TRBV18 to TRBJ2-5; D is possibly TRBD1 (5 bases). V lost 4 bases and J lost 5, with 11 bases in between. Germline values: CDR1 KGHSH, CDR2 LQKENI. CDR3 size: 13 residues. The DNA of the CDR3 is TGTGCCAGCTCACTGGGGCGAGAGGAGACCCAGTACTTC. Residues: CASSLGREETQYF.

The chain joins TRBV9 to TRBJ2-7, with 7 nucleotides matching TRBD1. The CDR3 runs 16 residues. Germline CDR1 is SGDLS and CDR2 is YYNGEE. The V and J ends lost 0 bases and 2 bases, in that order; junction bases with no gene match: 8. The CDR3 DNA reads TGTGCCAGCAGCGTAGACGCAGGGGGAGAGACCTACGAGCAGTACTTC. It encodes CASSVDAGGETYEQYF.

The chain uses TRBV6-4 and TRBJ1-1; no clear D. Per the germline V gene, CDR1 is MRHNA and CDR2 is SNTAGT. The CDR3 spans 14 residues. V lost 3 bases, J lost 1 base, and 9 bases lay in between. The CDR3 DNA is TGTGCCAGCAGTGAAACAGATTCGAACACTGAAGCTTTCTTT. Protein sequence: CASSETDSNTEAFF.

The chain couples TRBV5-8 to TRBJ1-5, with D tentatively TRBD1 (5 bases). The CDR3 is made up of 16 amino acids. Trimming shortened V by 1 base and J by 3 bases, and 14 bases separated the two germline ends. Per the germline V gene, CDR1 is SGHTS and CDR2 is YDEGEE. The CDR3 spells CASSLFWGEVNQPQHF. In nucleotides, the CDR3 is TGTGCCAGCAGCTTGTTTTGGGGGGAAGTCAATCAGCCCCAGCATTTT.

This clone was seen a few times. This rearrangement joins TRBV25-1 to TRBJ1-5; tentatively, D is TRBD1 (5 bases). The germline V gene has CDR1 MGHDK and CDR2 SYGVNS. This CDR3 comprises 14 residues. V shed 6 bases and J shed 7 bases, with 16 bases lying between them. CDR3 coding DNA: TGTGCCAGCAGCGCTCAGGGCCCCGGACAGCCCCAGCATTTT. Its translation: CASSAQGPGQPQHF. Complete variable domain (other parts from reference TRBV25-1 and TRBJ1-5): EADIYQTPRYLVIGTGKKITLECSQTMGHDKMYWYQQDPGMELHLIHYSYGVNSTEKGDLSSESTVSRIRTEHFPLTLESARPSHTSQYLCASSAQGPGQPQHFGDGTRLSIL.

The chain is built from TRBV24-1 and TRBJ2-3; the match to TRBD1 covers 9 bases. J was trimmed by 4 bases and V by 4 bases; bases with no gene match: 8. Germline V CDR1 and CDR2: KGHDR, SFDVKD. There are 16 residues in the CDR3. As DNA, the CDR3 is TGTGCCACCAGTGAGTTGACAGGGGGTCGATCAGATACGCAGTATTTT. Its protein is CATSELTGGRSDTQYF.

This clone was recorded once. The chain couples TRBV19 to TRBJ1-2; maybe TRBD1 (6 bases). Germline-derived CDR1 and CDR2 are LNHDA and SQIVND (reference sequence). The CDR3 runs 16 residues. The V gene lost 3 bases and the J gene lost 8 bases, with 22 bases spanning the gap. The CDR3 here is CASSIADSATTRGYTF. In DNA, the CDR3 is TGTGCCAGTAGTATCGCGGACAGCGCAACCACACGGGGCTACACCTTC.

The CDR3: CASSGQGWEQYF. The CDR3 DNA reads as TGTGCCAGCAGTGGACAGGGGTGGGAGCAGTACTTC. This rearrangement joins TRBV12-3 or TRBV12-4 to TRBJ2-7; 9 bases agree with TRBD1. The junction had 3 bases not matched to a gene; V was cut back by 5 bases and J by 7 bases. There are 12 residues in the CDR3.

The chain employs TRBV24-1 and TRBJ2-2; perhaps TRBD1 as D (5 bases). In germline, CDR1 is KGHDR, CDR2 SFDVKD. The CDR3 runs 17 residues. V lost 0 bases and J 3 bases, leaving 13 bases between the germline ends. CDR3 sequence: CATSDLRSGWDTGELFF. The CDR3, as DNA: TGTGCCACCAGTGATTTGAGGTCAGGGTGGGACACCGGGGAGCTGTTTTTT.

This clone was counted a single time. J is TRBJ2-1 and V is TRBV12-5; 10 bases map to TRBD2. The V gene end was trimmed by 5 bases and the J gene end by 6 bases; junction bases not matched to a gene: 7. The CDR3 covers 15 residues. Germline V gene data show CDR1 as LGHNT and CDR2 as FRNRAP. CDR3 in DNA: TGTGCTAGTGGTCCCGGGACTAGCGTGATCAATGAGCAGTTCTTC. Translating gives CASGPGTSVINEQFF. Full variable domain (outside the CDR3, taken from reference TRBV12-5 and TRBJ2-1): DARVTQTPRHKVTEMGQEVTMRCQPILGHNTVFWYRQTMMQGLELLAYFRNRAPLDDSGMPKDRFSAEMPDATLATLKIQPSEPRDSAVYFCASGPGTSVINEQFFGPGTRLTVL.

In its sample, this clone was seen many times. V gene TRBV2 combines with J gene TRBJ1-2; D is possibly TRBD1 (5 bases). Germline V CDR1 and CDR2: SNHLY, FYNNEI. The V gene lost 7 bases and the J gene lost 4 bases, with 16 bases spanning the gap. The CDR3 sequence is 14 residues long. CDR3 sequence reads: CASTLRGGSYGYTF. The CDR3 coding sequence is TGTGCCAGCACTCTACGGGGGGGTTCCTATGGCTACACCTTC.

This chain links TRBV14 with TRBJ1-2, with 8 positions matching TRBD1. Per germline, CDR1 SGHDN and CDR2 FVKESK. The CDR3 runs 13 residues. V dropped 2 bases and J dropped 6; count of bases not matched to a gene: 2. The CDR3 loop is CASSQTGGNGYTF. DNA for the CDR3: TGTGCCAGCAGCCAAACAGGGGGAAATGGCTACACCTTC. The whole variable domain, filled in from reference TRBV14 and TRBJ1-2, reads EAGVTQFPSHSVIEKGQTVTLRCDPISGHDNLYWYRRVMGKEIKFLLHFVKESKQDESGMPNNRFLAERTGGTYSTLKVQPAELEDSGVYFCASSQTGGNGYTFGSGTRLTVV.

The chain is built from TRBV5-1 and TRBJ2-6; possibly TRBD1 for D (6 bases). V was shortened by 2 bases and J by 0 bases, with 15 bases between the two germline ends. The CDR3 contains 18 residues. Germline V gene sequence: CDR1 SGHRS, CDR2 YFSETQ. CDR3 in amino acids: CASSFSTGSRSGANVLTF. CDR3 nucleotide sequence: TGCGCCAGCAGCTTTTCGACAGGATCCCGCTCTGGGGCCAACGTCCTGACTTTC.